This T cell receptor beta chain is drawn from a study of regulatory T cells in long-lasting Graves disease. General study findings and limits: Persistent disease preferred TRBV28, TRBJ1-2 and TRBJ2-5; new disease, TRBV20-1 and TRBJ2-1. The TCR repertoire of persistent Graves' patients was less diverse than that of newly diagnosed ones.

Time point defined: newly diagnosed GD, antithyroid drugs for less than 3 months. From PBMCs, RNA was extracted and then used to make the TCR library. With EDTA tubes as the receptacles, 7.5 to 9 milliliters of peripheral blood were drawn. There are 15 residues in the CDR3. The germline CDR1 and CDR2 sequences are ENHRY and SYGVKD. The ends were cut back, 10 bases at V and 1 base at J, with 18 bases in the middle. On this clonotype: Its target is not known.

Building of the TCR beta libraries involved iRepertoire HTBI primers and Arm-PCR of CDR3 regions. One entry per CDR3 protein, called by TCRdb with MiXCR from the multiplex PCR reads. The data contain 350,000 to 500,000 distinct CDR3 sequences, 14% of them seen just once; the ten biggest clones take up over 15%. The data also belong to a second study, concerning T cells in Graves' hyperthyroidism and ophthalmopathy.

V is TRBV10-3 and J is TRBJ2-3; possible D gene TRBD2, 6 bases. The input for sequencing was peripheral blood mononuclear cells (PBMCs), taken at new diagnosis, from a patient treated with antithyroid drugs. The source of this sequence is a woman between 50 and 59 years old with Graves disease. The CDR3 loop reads CATCAGTSGTDTQYF. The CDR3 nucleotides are TGTGCCACCTGCGCCGGGACTTCAGGCACAGATACGCAGTATTTT.